This TCR beta chain was profiled in a study of T cell changes during pregnancy in multiple sclerosis. CDR1 and CDR2 from the germline V gene are SEHNR and FQNEAQ (reference sequence). Losses at the gene ends were 0 bases for V and 8 bases for J; bases not matched to a gene: 9. This CDR3 spans 16 amino acids. The protocol was immunoSEQ multiplex PCR, while the TCRdb copy is restricted to in-frame clones and leaves out a portion. There are tens of thousands of clones in the sample; around 89% occur only once, and approximately 1.2% lies in the top ten. The chain combines TRBV7-9 with TRBJ2-1, with 8 bases aligning to TRBD2. The specimen was CD4+ T cells from peripheral blood mononuclear cells, collected after pregnancy. The TCR was taken from a female donor with multiple sclerosis, enrolled in a pregnancy study. CDR3 protein: CASSLARDGRAHEQFF. DNA for the CDR3: TGTGCCAGCAGCTTAGCGCGGGACGGGAGGGCCCATGAGCAGTTCTTC.